This T cell receptor (beta chain) appears in the sequencing data of a study of control samples from healthy donors and cancer patients. Produced via immunoSEQ multiplex PCR; TCRdb's table is partial and in-frame only. Here the sample spans over 100,000 clones, around 92% being singletons. Germline V gene data show CDR1 as SQVTM and CDR2 as ANQGSEA. The CDR3 has 11 amino acids. Trimming took off 6 bases at V and 1 base at J, with 4 bases between the two ends. This clonotype was sampled from a woman aged 50 to 65 in good health. Sequencing was performed on blood. The rearrangement uses TRBV29-1 and TRBJ1-3; D call uncertain. The CDR3 sequence is CSVASGNTIYF. The CDR3, as DNA: TGCAGCGTCGCGTCTGGAAACACCATATATTTT.